Listed here are 12 T cell receptor beta chains from one sample, sequenced in a study of radiotherapy plus CTLA-4 blockade in lung cancer. Here immunoSEQ multiplex PCR was the method, and the copy in TCRdb shows in-frame clones only, minus some. Of about 85,000 clones in the sample, approximately 83% were seen once. The sequences come from peripheral blood, collected from a patient treated with radiotherapy plus ipilimumab. These receptors were taken from a human donor with non-small cell lung cancer who had a partial response to radiotherapy plus ipilimumab.

V and J are TRBV4-2 and TRBJ2-3; 7 positions match TRBD2. The length of the CDR3 is 15 residues. J gave up 6 bases and V 5 bases, and 11 bases lay outside the gene matches. Germline CDR1 is LGHNA and CDR2 is YNFKEQ. CDR3 protein: CASSYSGPPSDTQYF. CDR3 nucleotides: TGTGCCAGCAGCTATAGCGGGCCTCCATCGGATACGCAGTATTTT.

The rearrangement joins TRBV10-3 to TRBJ1-1, with 7 positions matching TRBD1. The CDR3 is 16 amino acids. The V and J ends lost 2 bases and 0 bases, in that order; junction bases with no gene match: 6. CDR1 and CDR2 (germline): ENHRY, SYGVKD. The CDR3 DNA sequence: TGTGCCATCAGTGAGAGAGAACAGGGGTTGAACACTGAAGCTTTCTTT. Translating gives CAISEREQGLNTEAFF.

The chain combines TRBV4-3 with TRBJ1-1, with 7 positions matching TRBD1. This CDR3 is 15 amino acids long. V lost 1 base to trimming and J lost 1 base; unmatched junction nucleotides: 3. Germline-derived CDR1 and CDR2 are LGHNA and YSLEER. The CDR3 DNA is TGCGCCAGCAGCCAAGTTCCAGGGGGGAACACTGAAGCTTTCTTT. Its protein is CASSQVPGGNTEAFF.

V and J are TRBV6-1 and TRBJ1-5; 9 positions agree with TRBD1. This CDR3 comprises 15 residues. The ends lost 5 bases at V and 6 bases at J; junction bases unmatched: 8. CDR1 and CDR2 (germline): MNHNS, SASEGT. CDR3 nucleotides: TGTGCCAGCAGTCCAGACACAGGGGGCAGTCAGCCCCAGCATTTT. Its protein is CASSPDTGGSQPQHF.

The chain has TRBV6-1 and TRBJ1-5, with D unclear. The CDR3 length is 16 residues. CDR1 is MNHNS, CDR2 SASEGT, per germline. Trimming left V 3 bases short and J 4 bases short, with 16 bases between. The CDR3 DNA reads as TGTGCCAGCAGTGATTTCCCGAGAGAACCTAATCAGCCCCAGCATTTT. Its protein is CASSDFPREPNQPQHF.

This chain joins TRBV19 and TRBJ1-2; D perhaps matches TRBD1 (6 bases). Germline assignment: CDR1 LNHDA and CDR2 SQIVND (reference sequence). The CDR3 consists of 12 residues. Trimming took off 6 bases at V and 2 bases at J, with 7 bases between the two ends. CDR3 bases: TGTGCCAGTAGACAGGGAAACTATGGCTACACCTTC. Its protein product is CASRQGNYGYTF. The full variable domain, in which reference TRBV19 and TRBJ1-2 provide the parts outside the CDR3, is DGGITQSPKYLFRKEGQNVTLSCEQNLNHDAMYWYRQDPGQGLRLIYYSQIVNDFQKGDIAEGYSVSREKKESFPLTVTSAQKNPTAFYLCASRQGNYGYTFGSGTRLTVV.

The chain couples TRBV28 to TRBJ2-7, with a tentative D call TRBD1 (6 bases). CDR1 is MDHEN and CDR2 is SYDVKM in the germline V gene. Trimming took off 5 bases at V and 1 base at J, with 15 bases between the two ends. The CDR3 runs 15 residues. The CDR3 loop reads CASSTGPPRSYEQYV. The CDR3 nucleotides read TGTGCCAGCAGTACAGGGCCCCCACGTTCCTACGAGCAGTACGTC.

This clone was seen a single time. This CDR3 reads CASSWGQGYGYTF. CDR3 DNA: TGTGCCAGCAGTTGGGGGCAGGGCTATGGCTACACCTTC. V gene TRBV28 combines with J gene TRBJ1-2; TRBD1 is a possible D gene (6 bases). Germline assignment: CDR1 MDHEN and CDR2 SYDVKM. V shed 4 bases and J shed 4 bases, with 10 bases lying between them. The CDR3 contains 13 residues.

The chain couples TRBV5-8 to TRBJ2-7; D is possibly TRBD2 (7 bases). Germline V gene sequence: CDR1 SGHTS, CDR2 YDEGEE. Trimming left V 0 bases short and J 3 bases short, with 13 bases between. This CDR3 region has 15 residues. For the CDR3, the DNA is TGTGCCAGCAGCTTGGGCGGGGGCGGGCTCTACGAGCAGTACTTC. Protein sequence: CASSLGGGGLYEQYF.

The chain couples TRBV7-6 to TRBJ2-5; TRBD2 matches at 7 bases. Judging by the DNA end, TRBJ2-7 fits better; the J call may be wrong. This CDR3 has 15 amino acids. CDR1 and CDR2 (germline): SGHVS, FNYEAQ. The CDR3 spells CASSLGSGRTYEQYF. CDR3 sequence (DNA): TGTGCCAGCAGCTTAGGTTCCGGGAGGACCTACGAGCAGTACTTC.

The chain links TRBV6-1 to TRBJ1-2; the D gene is possibly TRBD1 (6 bases). This CDR3 contains 17 residues. The V gene's germline CDR1 is MNHNS and CDR2 SASEGT. Trimming cost V 0 bases and J 7 bases, with 21 bases left between them. CDR3 protein: CASSEAGFGGGIFGYTF. CDR3 coding DNA: TGTGCCAGCAGTGAAGCCGGTTTTGGGGGGGGCATATTTGGCTACACCTTC.

In DNA form, the CDR3 reads TGTGCCAGCAGCCTGCTGGGCACATCGACCGTAACCGGGGAGCTGTTTTTT. As protein: CASSLLGTSTVTGELFF. This chain joins TRBV7-9 and TRBJ2-2; D remains ambiguous. Germline V gene lookup returns CDR1 SEHNR and CDR2 FQNEAQ (reference sequence). V gave up 5 bases and J gave up 5 bases, with 21 bases separating them. The CDR3 loop spans 17 amino acids.